This TCR beta chain was sequenced during a study of cytomegalovirus exposure and HLA in healthy donors (dated by TCRdb to 2015 to 2018). In terms of the full investigation: An earlier analysis of several hundred of the donors reported 276 Gb of sequence data and around 110 million unique TCR beta sequences obtained from about 179 million T cells. An early release that covered some 630 HLA-typed donors contained about 300 gigabases of sequencing data and 70 million to 100 million unique TCR sequences. The genetic ancestry cluster associated with self-reported Caucasian donors included around four fifths of the approximately 400 genotyped donors. The study was designed to test whether signatures of past pathogen exposure could be identified by cataloging public T cell receptors. Using immunosequencing, the study profiled T cell repertoires from about 650 subjects and related those repertoires to cytomegalovirus serostatus. Along with the roughly 710-subject first cohort, a separate validation cohort of 120 different subjects was used. To predict cytomegalovirus infection status, the study combined high-throughput TCR immunosequencing, statistical association of individual TCRs with disease status, and machine learning. To study patterns of TCR occurrence, a later analysis re-analyzed previously published TCR beta repertoires from 550 to 800 donors and added high-resolution HLA genotyping. Rather than drawing on any new phenotypic data, the later analysis identified candidate immune exposures from TCR beta sequences and the way those sequences occurred across donors. An earlier analysis of 587 of the donors used high-throughput TCR beta sequencing to judge whether each TCR beta V gene segment behaved as functional or pseudogenic. Donor age, sex, ethnicity and CMV serostatus were compiled together with the repertoire data. In a later genetic analysis, genome-wide SNP genotypes for about three fifths of the 666 donors were used, and that subset was treated as a discovery cohort. Every repertoire in the discovery cohort had been generated on one and the same sequencing platform. HLA typing covered class I and class II loci at four-digit resolution. Typing coverage varied by locus: roughly 629-630 donors for A, B, C, DRB1 and DQB1; 522 for DQA1; over 600 for DPA1; 450 to 480 for DPB1. Five DR-DQ haplotypes were treated as single units for association and clustering because of strong linkage in the cohort. Across around 400 genotyped donors of the cohort, an average of 235,054 unique TCR beta nucleotide sequences per donor were sequenced, and roughly 17% of those sequences were non-productive.

Paper-wide results and their limitations: In a later analysis, several top co-occurrence clusters were reported to appear linked to parvovirus B19, influenza, CMV and Epstein-Barr virus. The earlier analysis of 587 of the donors excluded roughly 17 rarely observed V segments, including chromosome 9 orphons, because counts were too low. Correlated functional status among segregating V segments might be attributable to linkage disequilibrium, but an unknown experimental factor could not be ruled out. Compared with equally common non-associated chains, HLA-associated TCR beta chains in a later analysis were more clonally expanded and had lower generation probabilities. A further reported finding was that TCR beta sequences accurately predicted the HLA-A and HLA-B alleles for most subjects in the first cohort. In a later genetic analysis, fewer N-insertions in productive TCRs were reported among donors in an Asian-associated ancestry cluster than the roughly 700-donor mean. In a later analysis, the rate of TCR association differed among HLA loci, with DRB1 alleles having the most associated TCRs and HLA-C alleles having the fewest. A few of the identified cytomegalovirus-associated TCR beta chains were confirmed in vitro to be specific for cytomegalovirus antigens. Cytomegalovirus status was reported to be diagnosed by the classifier with high specificity and sensitivity in both the original and validation cohorts. The only immune exposure information available for the cohort was CMV serostatus. The authors suggested that the approach could potentially be generalized to other disease states and immunological phenotypes. At a false discovery rate of 0.05, a later analysis linked roughly 17,000 TCR beta sequences to specific HLA alleles. Assigning TCR associations to individual alleles was difficult when HLA alleles, especially DR and DQ, strongly co-occurred. In the study, around 150 TCR beta chains were listed as associated with cytomegalovirus. Some IMGT-functional V segments, including TRBV6-2 and TRBV6-3, could not be distinguished by the 87-base-pair reads and were therefore excluded. Because HLA typing was missing for some donors at each locus, association tests included only the typed subset. An association between a missense DCLRE1C variant and V-gene and J-gene trimming of TCR beta chains was found in a later genetic analysis and replicated in an independent cohort. Broadly in line with IMGT annotations, most TCR beta V segments showed up in productive rearrangements about 87% or about 30% of the time in an earlier analysis of a few hundred of the donors. A later analysis found that most CMV-associated TCR beta chains appeared HLA-restricted, with HLA associations seemingly driven largely by CMV exposure. Most TCR sequences were observed very rarely across donors, whereas some public TCRs were present in many individuals. Only TCR beta chains were sequenced in this cohort, and the absence of alpha or paired-chain data limited detectable features. Presence/absence analyses assumed roughly uniform sequencing depth across donors, an assumption that may not hold. A cluster of highly shared sequence variants was judged likely to be a technical artifact of the sequencing pipeline.

The library came from the immunoSEQ multiplex PCR assay. A mixture of 60 forward primers for TCR Vbeta segments and 13 reverse primers for TCR Jbeta segments was used in the multiplex PCR. The CDR3 region of rearranged TCR beta genes was amplified from genomic DNA with a multiplex PCR assay. Amplified TCR beta libraries were sequenced as 87-base-pair reads on the Illumina HiSeq System. The original pipeline was this. A later analysis counted some 74 million unique TCR beta chains across the 650 to 700 repertoires, and approximately 11 million of these chains were shared by at least two donors. Raw reads were error-corrected and collapsed into unique sequences with a nearest-neighbor algorithm that merged closely related sequences to remove PCR and sequencing errors. To assign V, D and J gene segments, CDR3 sequences were aligned to IMGT reference sequences. Each retained sequence needed at least a six-nucleotide match to both a V gene segment and a J gene segment. A rearrangement counted as productive if the CDR3 had no stop codons and remained in frame with V and J, and every other rearrangement counted as non-productive. CDR3 was defined by IMGT convention, running from the second conserved V-encoded cysteine to the conserved J-encoded phenylalanine. Sequences without an unambiguous match to a single V gene segment were excluded from the earlier analysis of over 500 of the donors. An earlier analysis of fewer than 650 of the donors classified V segments as functional when productive rearrangements were above 56.7% and as segregating when the standard deviation between donors was above 5%. A statistical classification framework was built for diagnosing cytomegalovirus status from the catalog of TCR beta chain sequences. V and J gene assignment, in a later analysis, came from comparing TCR nucleotide sequences with IMGT/GENE-DB human TR gene sequences. In a later analysis, CDR3 sequences and most-parsimonious VDJ recombination scenarios were assigned using the TCRdist pipeline. In a later analysis, each TCR beta chain was defined by its CDR3 amino acid sequence together with its V-gene family, and reads lacking a unique V-gene family were excluded. As a way to deal with suspected cross-contamination and a sequencing artifact, a later analysis dropped more than 500 nucleotide sequences that were highly shared and had low generation probability. In a later analysis, a clonal expansion index was calculated for each public chain from normalized within-repertoire ranks of inferred template counts. Generation probabilities in a later analysis came from a VDJ recombination model fitted to out-of-frame rearrangements, and those results were checked against IGoR. A later analysis scored TCR-TCR, TCR-HLA and TCR-CMV co-occurrence with hypergeometric tests, applying a repertoire-size bias correction to TCR pairs. To estimate false discovery rates, a later analysis permuted the HLA or CMV assignments 20 times. In a later analysis, co-occurring TCRs were grouped with DBSCAN, and TCRdist sequence similarity was added when clustering was performed within HLA-allele-positive subsets. Co-occurrence clustering excluded repertoires with fewer than 30,000 or more than 120,000 public chains, plus five with anomalous nucleotide sharing. What TCRdb holds here is the immuneACCESS table cut down to in-frame rearrangements. Part of the clones is not present; checked against another copy, under half of the missing clones reflect an unresolved V gene, and the others are unexplained. The V and J calls and clone size were taken over from that table, and D and trimming were inferred from the DNA. The sample records 100,000 to 150,000 clones, around four fifths of which are singletons. Approximately 1.1% of the sample is taken by the ten largest.

Points on this clone: No cognate antigen has been identified for it. Qualities for individual bases were not recorded, and no much larger clone is one base off.

From a lookup of the germline V gene, CDR1 and CDR2 are SGHRS and YFSETQ. The CDR3 holds 13 amino acids from the cysteine to the phenylalanine. The read is trimmed to its CDR3 DNA, 39 bases read in frame from base 1. Relative to germline, V is 3 bases shorter and J is 3 bases shorter, with 7 bases between their ends. The cohort consisted of 666 healthy bone marrow donors. Cohort members were all nominally healthy when sampled, although unrecorded immune exposures were likely present. The donor tested CMV seronegative and was one of the 352 seronegative cohort members. Each donor provided a peripheral blood sample, and peripheral blood mononuclear cells were used for TCR beta sequencing. The Qiagen DNeasy Blood Extraction Kit was used to extract genomic DNA from the blood cell samples.

This receptor was identified in a boy aged 5-17 years in good health and CMV-seronegative. The chain links TRBV5-1 with TRBJ1-5, with the D segment identity uncertain. The source material was PBMCs. The nucleotides are TGCGCCAGCAGCTCTGGCTTCAATCAGCCCCAGCATTTT. Its protein reads: CASSSGFNQPQHF.